Sequencing of this T cell receptor (beta chain) was carried out in a study of radiotherapy plus CTLA-4 blockade in lung cancer. Sequenced by immunoSEQ multiplex PCR; TCRdb stores in-frame clones only, minus some. The profile covers tens of thousands of clones, with more than 60% appearing a single time and roughly 4% taken by the ten largest. Each patient with chemo-refractory metastatic non-small-cell lung cancer was treated with focal radiation plus CTLA-4 blockade using ipilimumab. Points on this clone: Its antigen is currently unknown.

The CDR3 covers 18 residues. The ends lost 0 bases at V and 0 bases at J; junction bases unmatched: 9. Germline V gene sequence: CDR1 SGHRS, CDR2 YFSETQ. Broader study findings: Interferon-beta, together with early blood T cell clone dynamics, reportedly best predicted response. Following radiotherapy plus ipilimumab, tumor-derived TCR clones expanded in the blood.

The chain carries TRBV5-1 and TRBJ1-3, with 7 nucleotides matching TRBD1. This material consisted of peripheral blood, taken from a patient treated with radiotherapy plus ipilimumab. The source of this sequence is a human donor with non-small cell lung cancer who had a partial response to radiotherapy plus ipilimumab. This CDR3 reads CASSLVGGTVYSGNTIYF. CDR3 sequence (DNA): TGCGCCAGCAGCTTGGTTGGCGGGACAGTCTACTCTGGAAACACCATATATTTT.